One sample yielded the 16 T cell receptor beta chains listed below, sequenced in a study of CD8 T cells in Susac syndrome. Reverse transcription of roughly 0.5 to 1 ug RNA used random hexamers. TCRdb reprocessed the immunoSEQ multiplex PCR reads with MiXCR, giving one entry per CDR3 protein. The table shows approximately 300,000 distinct CDR3 sequences, with about 88% occurring only once. The material sequenced was CD8+ T cells from PBMCs. The receptors stem from a human donor with multiple sclerosis.

The chain employs TRBV20-1 and TRBJ2-3; 8 bases map to TRBD2. V was clipped by 4 bases and J by 3 bases; unmatched bases: 9. Germline V CDR1 and CDR2: DFQATT, SNEGSKA (reference sequence). The CDR3 length is 15 residues. The DNA of the CDR3 is TGCAGTGCTAACTCAGGGGAGCGGGAGACAGATACGCAGTATTTT. Translated, it gives CSANSGERETDTQYF.

The chain links TRBV6-2 or TRBV6-3 to TRBJ2-1, with 9 bases lining up with TRBD2. CDR1 and CDR2 from the germline V gene are MNHEY and SVGEGT. The CDR3 is 15 residues long. V dropped 4 bases and J dropped 2; count of bases not matched to a gene: 3. The CDR3 nucleotides are TGTGCCAGCAGTTTTCTAGCGGGGCCCTACAATGAGCAGTTCTTC. Protein: CASSFLAGPYNEQFF.

The chain carries TRBV25-1 and TRBJ2-1; 7 nucleotides line up with TRBD2. Per germline, CDR1 MGHDK and CDR2 SYGVNS. The CDR3 is 15 amino acids. J gave up 8 bases and V 1 base, and 8 bases lay outside the gene matches. CDR3 protein: CASSESYLAGDEQFF. The DNA of the CDR3 is TGTGCCAGCAGTGAATCCTATTTGGCGGGAGATGAGCAGTTCTTC. The variable domain in full, with the rest retrieved from reference TRBV25-1 and TRBJ2-1, is EADIYQTPRYLVIGTGKKITLECSQTMGHDKMYWYQQDPGMELHLIHYSYGVNSTEKGDLSSESTVSRIRTEHFPLTLESARPSHTSQYLCASSESYLAGDEQFFGPGTRLTVL.

This chain connects TRBV25-1 to TRBJ2-5; D may match TRBD1 or TRBD2 (6 bases each). The germline V and J ends were trimmed by 5 bases and 3 bases, with 10 bases remaining between them. CDR3 length: 13 residues. Germline V lookup: CDR1 MGHDK, CDR2 SYGVNS. Written as DNA, the CDR3 is TGTGCCAGCAGTCTGAGGGGGGAAGAGACCCAGTACTTC. This encodes CASSLRGEETQYF.

The rearrangement uses TRBV10-2 and TRBJ2-3; D is possibly TRBD1 (8 bases). This CDR3 is built from 13 residues. In germline, CDR1 is WSHSY, CDR2 SAAADI. Trimming removed 4 bases from V and 13 bases from J, with 18 bases in between. CDR3 region: CASSGRGTGPEYF. The CDR3, as DNA: TGCGCCAGCAGTGGGCGGGGGACAGGTCCAGAGTATTTT.

This chain connects TRBV19 to TRBJ2-7, with 8 bases matching TRBD2. The trim removed 5 bases at V and 4 bases at J, leaving 13 bases unmatched. The CDR3 runs to 16 residues. Per germline, CDR1 LNHDA and CDR2 SQIVND (reference sequence). CDR3 amino acids: CASSLAGGGSRYEQYF. The CDR3 region has the DNA TGTGCCAGTAGTCTCGCGGGAGGAGGTTCGAGATACGAGCAGTACTTC.

V and J are TRBV20-1 and TRBJ2-7; TRBD2 matches at 8 bases. V gave up 7 bases and J gave up 9 bases; unmatched junction bases: 14. Germline V gene data show CDR1 as DFQATT and CDR2 as SNEGSKA (reference sequence). There are 13 residues in the CDR3. The CDR3 here is CSGSRGLEAGQYF. The CDR3 region has the DNA TGCAGTGGGAGCCGGGGACTAGAGGCGGGGCAGTACTTC.

V and J are TRBV6-1 and TRBJ1-4; D uncertain. CDR3 length: 14 amino acids. The germline gives CDR1 MNHNS, CDR2 SASEGT. Trimming left V 1 base short and J 4 bases short, with 7 bases between. CDR3 sequence reads: CASSEGAYNEKLFF. CDR3 sequence (DNA): TGTGCCAGCAGTGAAGGGGCCTATAATGAAAAACTGTTTTTT.

For the CDR3, the DNA is TGTGCCAGCAGTTTATCTGGGGGCAGAAACTACTACGAGCAGTACTTC. Translating gives CASSLSGGRNYYEQYF. The chain links TRBV27 to TRBJ2-7; TRBD1 is a possible D gene (6 bases). Trimming stripped 0 bases from V and 3 bases from J, with 15 bases between. The CDR3 sequence is 16 residues long. CDR1 and CDR2 from the germline V gene are MNHEY and SMNVEV (reference sequence).

V and J are TRBV7-2 and TRBJ2-1, with 11 bases lining up with TRBD2. The CDR3 is 15 amino acids. Germline-derived CDR1 and CDR2 are SGHTA and FQGNSA. Trimming cost V 5 bases and J 5 bases; bases outside gene matches: 5. CDR3 sequence: CASSPPGLADNEQFF. For the CDR3, the DNA is TGTGCCAGCAGCCCTCCGGGACTAGCGGACAATGAGCAGTTCTTC. Based on the CDR3 plus reference TRBV7-2 and TRBJ2-1, the full variable domain is GAGVSQSPSNKVTEKGKDVELRCDPISGHTALYWYRQSLGQGLEFLIYFQGNSAPDKSGLPSDRFSAERTGGSVSTLTIQRTQQEDSAVYLCASSPPGLADNEQFFGPGTRLTVL.

The sample holds one count of this clonotype. For the CDR3, the DNA is TGCAGCGTCGAGACAGGGGGCTCTGGGGCCAACGTCCTGACTTTC. Its protein product is CSVETGGSGANVLTF. The J gene is TRBJ2-6, the V gene TRBV29-1, with 9 bases identical to TRBD1. V dropped 6 bases and J dropped 0; count of bases not matched to a gene: 3. The CDR3 totals 15 residues. Germline V gene lookup returns CDR1 SQVTM and CDR2 ANQGSEA.

For the CDR3, the DNA is TGCGCCAGCAGTCAATCGACCCCCATACCTAACTATGGCTACACCTTC. Translation: CASSQSTPIPNYGYTF. The chain employs TRBV23-1 and TRBJ1-2; D gene uncertain. TRBV23-1 is an open reading frame, and its role is uncertain. Trimming left V 0 bases short and J 0 bases short, with 11 bases between. The CDR3 is 16 amino acids.

The chain is built from TRBV27 and TRBJ2-7; D not resolved. CDR3 size: 13 residues. The germline gives CDR1 MNHEY, CDR2 SMNVEV (reference sequence). Between the trimmed V and J ends, which lost 3 bases and 4 bases, there was a span of 10 bases. The CDR3 loop is CASSFGTRYEQYF. The CDR3, as DNA: TGTGCCAGCAGTTTCGGAACGAGGTACGAGCAGTACTTC.

J is TRBJ1-2 and V is TRBV4-1, with 8 bases lining up with TRBD1. With 0 bases clipped from V and 2 bases from J, the junction kept 5 bases outside the gene matches. The CDR3 is 16 amino acids. The germline gives CDR1 MGHRA, CDR2 YSYEKL. This chain's CDR3 is CASSQDLGQDNYGYTF. DNA of the CDR3: TGCGCCAGCAGCCAAGATTTGGGACAGGACAACTATGGCTACACCTTC.

The chain carries TRBV4-1 and TRBJ1-1; TRBD1 agrees at 7 bases. J gave up 1 base and V 2 bases, and 13 bases lay outside the gene matches. Germline CDR1 reads MGHRA; CDR2 reads YSYEKL. This CDR3 spans 18 amino acids. The chain's CDR3 is CASSQHPTTGEANTEAFF. CDR3 bases: TGCGCCAGCAGCCAACATCCGACTACAGGGGAGGCGAACACTGAAGCTTTCTTT.

The J gene is TRBJ2-5, the V gene TRBV27; D is possibly TRBD2 (6 bases). Looked up from germline, CDR1 is MNHEY and CDR2 is SMNVEV (reference sequence). The CDR3 length is 14 residues. V lost 5 bases and J lost 5, with 15 bases in between. The CDR3 bases are TGTGCCAGCAGTGGAACTGGGGGGTCGGAGACCCAGTACTTC. Translation gives CASSGTGGSETQYF.